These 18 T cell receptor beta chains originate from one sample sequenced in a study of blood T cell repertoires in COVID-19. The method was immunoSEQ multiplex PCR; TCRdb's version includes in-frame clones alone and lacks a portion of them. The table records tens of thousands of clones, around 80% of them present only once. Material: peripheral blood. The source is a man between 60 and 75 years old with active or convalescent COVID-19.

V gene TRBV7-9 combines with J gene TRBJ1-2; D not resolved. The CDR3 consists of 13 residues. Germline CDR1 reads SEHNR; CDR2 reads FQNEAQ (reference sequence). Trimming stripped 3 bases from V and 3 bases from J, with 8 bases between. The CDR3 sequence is CASSFRGDYGYTF. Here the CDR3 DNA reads TGTGCCAGCAGCTTCCGGGGTGACTATGGCTACACCTTC.

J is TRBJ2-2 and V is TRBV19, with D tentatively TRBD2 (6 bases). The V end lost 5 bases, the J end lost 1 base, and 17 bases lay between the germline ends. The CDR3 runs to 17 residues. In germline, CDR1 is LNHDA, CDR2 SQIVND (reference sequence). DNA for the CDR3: TGTGCCAGTAGTCATACTACTAGCTGGGTGAACACCGGGGAGCTGTTTTTT. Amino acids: CASSHTTSWVNTGELFF.

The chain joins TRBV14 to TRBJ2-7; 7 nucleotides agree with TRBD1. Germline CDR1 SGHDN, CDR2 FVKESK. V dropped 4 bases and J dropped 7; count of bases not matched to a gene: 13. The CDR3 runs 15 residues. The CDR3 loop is CASSPNRGLLREQYF. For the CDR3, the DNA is TGTGCCAGCAGCCCGAACAGGGGCCTACTACGAGAGCAGTACTTC. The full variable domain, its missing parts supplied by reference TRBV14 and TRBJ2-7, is EAGVTQFPSHSVIEKGQTVTLRCDPISGHDNLYWYRRVMGKEIKFLLHFVKESKQDESGMPNNRFLAERTGGTYSTLKVQPAELEDSGVYFCASSPNRGLLREQYFGPGTRLTVT.

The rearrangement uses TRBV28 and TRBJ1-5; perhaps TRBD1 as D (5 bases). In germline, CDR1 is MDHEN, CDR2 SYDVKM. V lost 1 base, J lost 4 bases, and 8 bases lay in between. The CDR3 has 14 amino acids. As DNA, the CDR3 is TGTGCCAGCAGTTTATCACAGGTAAATCAGCCCCAGCATTTT. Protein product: CASSLSQVNQPQHF.

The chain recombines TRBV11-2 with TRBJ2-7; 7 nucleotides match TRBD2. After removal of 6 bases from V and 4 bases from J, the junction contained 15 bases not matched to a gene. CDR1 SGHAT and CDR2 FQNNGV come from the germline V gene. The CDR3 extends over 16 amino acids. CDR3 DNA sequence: TGTGCCAGCAGGCCCAGACTAGCAGGGAGCGGGTACGAGCAGTACTTC. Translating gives CASRPRLAGSGYEQYF.

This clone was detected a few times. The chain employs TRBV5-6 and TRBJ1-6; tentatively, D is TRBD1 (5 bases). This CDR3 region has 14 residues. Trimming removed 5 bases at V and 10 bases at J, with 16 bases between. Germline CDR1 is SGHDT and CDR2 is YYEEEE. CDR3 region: CASSRRGSNSPLHF. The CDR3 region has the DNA TGTGCCAGCAGTCGCCGGGGGTCGAACTCACCCCTCCACTTT. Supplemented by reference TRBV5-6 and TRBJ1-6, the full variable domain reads DAGVTQSPTHLIKTRGQQVTLRCSPKSGHDTVSWYQQALGQGPQFIFQYYEEEERQRGNFPDRFSGHQFPNYSSELNVNALLLGDSALYLCASSRRGSNSPLHFGNGTRLTVT.

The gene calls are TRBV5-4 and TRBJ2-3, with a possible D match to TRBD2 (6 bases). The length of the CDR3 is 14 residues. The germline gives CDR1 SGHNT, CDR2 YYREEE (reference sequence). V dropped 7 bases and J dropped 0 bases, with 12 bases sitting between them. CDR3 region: CASHTGTSTDTQYF. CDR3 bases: TGTGCCAGCCATACCGGGACTAGCACAGATACGCAGTATTTT.

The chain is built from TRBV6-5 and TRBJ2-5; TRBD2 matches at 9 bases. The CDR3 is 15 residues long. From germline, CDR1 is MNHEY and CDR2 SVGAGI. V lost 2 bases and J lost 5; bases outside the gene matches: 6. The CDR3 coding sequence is TGTGCCAGCAGTTACCAGCGGGGGGCAGGGGAGACCCAGTACTTC. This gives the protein CASSYQRGAGETQYF.

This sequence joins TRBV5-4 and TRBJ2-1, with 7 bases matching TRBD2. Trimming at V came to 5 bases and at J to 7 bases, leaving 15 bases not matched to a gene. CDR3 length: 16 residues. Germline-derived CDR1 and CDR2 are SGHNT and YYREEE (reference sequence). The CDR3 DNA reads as TGTGCCAGCAGTCCCGGGACTACCGGAAGGGAAAATGAGCAGTTCTTC. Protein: CASSPGTTGRENEQFF.

The CDR3 nucleotides are TGTGCCACCTCCTCGGGGTTGTACAATGAGCAGTTCTTC. This translates into CATSSGLYNEQFF. The chain joins TRBV9 to TRBJ2-1; perhaps TRBD2 as D (5 bases). The CDR3 is made up of 13 amino acids. The ends were cut back, 9 bases at V and 4 bases at J, with 14 bases in the middle. CDR1 is SGDLS, CDR2 YYNGEE, per germline.

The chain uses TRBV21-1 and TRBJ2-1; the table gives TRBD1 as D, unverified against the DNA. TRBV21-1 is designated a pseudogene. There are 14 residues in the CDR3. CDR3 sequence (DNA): TGTGCCAGCAGCCGATGGGACAGGGGGAATGAGCAGTTCTTC. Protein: CASSRWDRGNEQFF.

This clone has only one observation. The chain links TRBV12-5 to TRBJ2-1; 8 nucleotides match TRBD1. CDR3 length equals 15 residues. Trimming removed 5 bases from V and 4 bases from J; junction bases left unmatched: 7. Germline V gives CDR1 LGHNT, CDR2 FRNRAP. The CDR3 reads CASGPGQGTYNEQFF. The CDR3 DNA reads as TGTGCTAGTGGTCCCGGACAGGGTACTTACAATGAGCAGTTCTTC.

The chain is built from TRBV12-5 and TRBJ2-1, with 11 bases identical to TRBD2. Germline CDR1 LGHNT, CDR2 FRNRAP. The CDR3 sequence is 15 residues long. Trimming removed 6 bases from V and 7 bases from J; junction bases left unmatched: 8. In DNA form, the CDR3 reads TGTGCTAGTGGCCGTGGTAGCGGGGGGGCAAATGAGCAGTTCTTC. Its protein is CASGRGSGGANEQFF. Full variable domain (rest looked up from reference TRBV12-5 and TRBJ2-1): DARVTQTPRHKVTEMGQEVTMRCQPILGHNTVFWYRQTMMQGLELLAYFRNRAPLDDSGMPKDRFSAEMPDATLATLKIQPSEPRDSAVYFCASGRGSGGANEQFFGPGTRLTVL.

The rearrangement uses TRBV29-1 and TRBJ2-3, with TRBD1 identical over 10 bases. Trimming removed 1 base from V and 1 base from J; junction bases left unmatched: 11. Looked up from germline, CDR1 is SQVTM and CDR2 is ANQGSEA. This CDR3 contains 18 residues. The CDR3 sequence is CSVEGTSGTGVGTDTQYF. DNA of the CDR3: TGCAGCGTTGAAGGTACCTCCGGGACAGGGGTAGGCACAGATACGCAGTATTTT.

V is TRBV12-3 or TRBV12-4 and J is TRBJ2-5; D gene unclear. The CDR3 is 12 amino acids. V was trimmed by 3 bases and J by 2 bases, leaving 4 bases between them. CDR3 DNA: TGTGCCAGCAGTTTCATTCAAGAGACCCAGTACTTC. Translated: CASSFIQETQYF.

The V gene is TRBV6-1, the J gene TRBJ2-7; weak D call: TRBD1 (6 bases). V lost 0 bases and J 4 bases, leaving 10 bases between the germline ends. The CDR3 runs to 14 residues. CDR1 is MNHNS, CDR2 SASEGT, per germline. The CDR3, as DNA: TGTGCCAGCAGTGAAGCCCTCAGGGGTTACGAGCAGTACTTC. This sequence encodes CASSEALRGYEQYF.

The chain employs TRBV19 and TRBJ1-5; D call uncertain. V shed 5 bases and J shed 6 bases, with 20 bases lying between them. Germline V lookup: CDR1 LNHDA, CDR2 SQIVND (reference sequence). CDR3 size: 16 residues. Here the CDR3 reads CASSFPHGERSQPQHF. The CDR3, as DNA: TGTGCCAGTAGTTTTCCACACGGGGAGCGGAGTCAGCCCCAGCATTTT.

Written as DNA, the CDR3 is TGTGCCAGCAGCCAGGACAGGAGCTATGGCTACACCTTC. This sequence encodes CASSQDRSYGYTF. V and J are TRBV3-1 (or the pseudogene TRBV3-2) and TRBJ1-2, with 7 nucleotides matching TRBD1. The length of the CDR3 is 13 residues. J gave up 4 bases and V 3 bases, and 2 bases lay outside the gene matches. CDR1 and CDR2 from the germline V gene are LGHDT and YNNKEL (reference sequence).